Included here is one T cell receptor (beta chain) sequence, with context. Antigen unknown. A much more abundant neighbour one base away suggests this may be a read error. Germline loops: CDR1 MNHEY, CDR2 SVGEGT. The CDR3 runs to 14 residues. Trimming at V came to 5 bases and at J to 3 bases, leaving 6 bases not matched to a gene. TCR beta libraries were built with iRepertoire HTBI primers and Arm-PCR of CDR3 regions. TCRdb re-called the multiplex PCR reads with MiXCR, one entry per CDR3 protein. The repertoire consists of about 240,000 distinct CDR3 sequences, with 20% to 25% occurring once and the leading ten covering more than 11%. The record originates from a study of regulatory T cells in long-lasting Graves disease. Study-wide points: TRBV28, TRBJ1-2 and TRBJ2-5 were favored in persistent disease. Patients whose Graves' disease persisted exhibited lower TCR diversity than those newly diagnosed. Accuracy was possibly reduced by small sample size.

Time point: newly diagnosed GD, antithyroid drugs for less than 3 months. There was RNA extracted from PBMCs, and the TCR library was made from it. All patients originated from an endocrinology department located in Xi'an, China. The sequence was obtained from a female donor with Graves disease. Here the sequenced sample was peripheral blood mononuclear cells (PBMCs), taken at new diagnosis, from a patient treated with antithyroid drugs. J is TRBJ2-7 and V is TRBV6-2 or TRBV6-3; 8 bases fit TRBD1. DNA for the CDR3: TGTGCCAGCAGTAAAAGACAGGGGCGCTACGAGCAGTACTTC. It specifies CASSKRQGRYEQYF.